The clone carrying this TCR beta chain was found many times. What it binds is unknown. The library targeted TCRbeta and was prepared with unique molecular identifiers. Using its own MiXCR run on the PCR reads, TCRdb lists one record per CDR3 protein. The data contain 200,000 to 250,000 distinct CDR3 sequences, around 7.5% of them singletons. The data originate from a study of T-cell reconstitution after alpha-beta-depleted transplantation in children. Findings and caveats of the study: The origin of alpha-beta T cells about two months after transplant was reportedly several hundred expanded graft clones. At one year after transplant, newly produced T cells mostly accounted for T-cell counts and diversity. Where some patients showed high TCRbeta diversity at day 60, it came from recipient T cells and thymic progenitors that had survived.

There are 14 residues in the CDR3. The V gene lost 1 base and the J gene lost 0 bases, with 8 bases spanning the gap. Germline V gives CDR1 DFQATT, CDR2 SNEGSKA (reference sequence). This TCR derives from a male patient younger than 18 who had a stem cell transplant for acute lymphoblastic leukemia, so the T cells may come from the graft donor. The chain combines TRBV20-1 with TRBJ2-3; either TRBD1 or TRBD2 may supply D (5 bases each). Sequenced here: PBMCs, mostly from graft donor cells, sampled 180 days after TCRalphabeta/CD19-depleted stem cell transplant. The CDR3 loop is CSARAGPSTDTQYF. The CDR3 nucleotides are TGCAGTGCTAGAGCGGGGCCGAGCACAGATACGCAGTATTTT.